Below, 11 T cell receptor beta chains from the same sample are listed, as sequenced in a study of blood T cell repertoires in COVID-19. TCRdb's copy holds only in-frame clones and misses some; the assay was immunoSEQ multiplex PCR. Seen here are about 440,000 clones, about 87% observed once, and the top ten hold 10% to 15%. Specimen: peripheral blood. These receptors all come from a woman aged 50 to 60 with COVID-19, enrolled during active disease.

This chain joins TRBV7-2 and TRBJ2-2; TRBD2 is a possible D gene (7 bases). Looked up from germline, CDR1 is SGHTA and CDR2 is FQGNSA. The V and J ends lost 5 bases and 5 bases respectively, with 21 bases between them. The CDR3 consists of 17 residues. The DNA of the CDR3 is TGTGCCAGCAGCCCGACACAGGGAGGGATAAGGACCGGGGAGCTGTTTTTT. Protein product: CASSPTQGGIRTGELFF.

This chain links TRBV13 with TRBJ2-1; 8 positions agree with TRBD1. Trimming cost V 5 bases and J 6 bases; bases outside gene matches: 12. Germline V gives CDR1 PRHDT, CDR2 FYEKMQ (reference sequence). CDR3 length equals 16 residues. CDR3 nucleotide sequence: TGTGCCAGCAGCCAATTGGGGCAGGGGGCTAGCAATGAGCAGTTCTTC. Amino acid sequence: CASSQLGQGASNEQFF.

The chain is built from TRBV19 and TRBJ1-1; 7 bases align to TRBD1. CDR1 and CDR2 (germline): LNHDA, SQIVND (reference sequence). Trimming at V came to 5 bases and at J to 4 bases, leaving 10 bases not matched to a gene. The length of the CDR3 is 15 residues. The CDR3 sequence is CASSPTTGQGTEAFF. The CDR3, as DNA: TGTGCCAGTAGTCCCACGACAGGGCAGGGCACTGAAGCTTTCTTT.

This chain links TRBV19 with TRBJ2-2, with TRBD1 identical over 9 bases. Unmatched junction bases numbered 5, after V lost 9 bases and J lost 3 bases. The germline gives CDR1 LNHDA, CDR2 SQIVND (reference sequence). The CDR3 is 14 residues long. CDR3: CASHRGQDTGELFF. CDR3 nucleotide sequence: TGTGCCAGCCACAGGGGGCAGGACACCGGGGAGCTGTTTTTT.

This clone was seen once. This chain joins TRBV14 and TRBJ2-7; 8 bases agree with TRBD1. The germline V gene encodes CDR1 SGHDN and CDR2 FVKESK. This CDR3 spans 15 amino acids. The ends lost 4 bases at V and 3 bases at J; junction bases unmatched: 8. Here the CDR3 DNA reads TGTGCCAGCAGCCCAATAACAGGGGGGTTCTACGAGCAGTACTTC. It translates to CASSPITGGFYEQYF. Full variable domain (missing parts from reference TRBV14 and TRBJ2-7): EAGVTQFPSHSVIEKGQTVTLRCDPISGHDNLYWYRRVMGKEIKFLLHFVKESKQDESGMPNNRFLAERTGGTYSTLKVQPAELEDSGVYFCASSPITGGFYEQYFGPGTRLTVT.

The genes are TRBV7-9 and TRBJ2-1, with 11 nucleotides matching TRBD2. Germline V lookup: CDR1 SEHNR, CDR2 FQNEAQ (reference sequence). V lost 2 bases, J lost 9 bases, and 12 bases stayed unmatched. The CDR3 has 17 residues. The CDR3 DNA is TGTGCCAGCAGCTTAAGCCGACTAGCGGGGCTTTCGCGTGAGCAGTTCTTC. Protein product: CASSLSRLAGLSREQFF. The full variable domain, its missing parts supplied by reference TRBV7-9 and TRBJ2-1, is DTGVSQNPRHKITKRGQNVTFRCDPISEHNRLYWYRQTLGQGPEFLTYFQNEAQLEKSRLLSDRFSAERPKGSFSTLEIQRTEQGDSAMYLCASSLSRLAGLSREQFFGPGTRLTVL.

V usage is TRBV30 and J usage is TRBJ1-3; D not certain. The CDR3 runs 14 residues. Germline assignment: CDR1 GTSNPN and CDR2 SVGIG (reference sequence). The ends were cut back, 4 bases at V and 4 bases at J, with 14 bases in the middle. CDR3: CAWKPLIEGNTIYF. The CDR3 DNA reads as TGTGCCTGGAAGCCCTTAATTGAGGGAAACACCATATATTTT. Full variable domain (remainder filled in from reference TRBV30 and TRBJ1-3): SQTIHQWPATLVQPVGSPLSLECTVEGTSNPNLYWYRQAAGRGLQLLFYSVGIGQISSEVPQNLSASRPQDRQFILSSKKLLLSDSGFYLCAWKPLIEGNTIYFGEGSWLTVV.

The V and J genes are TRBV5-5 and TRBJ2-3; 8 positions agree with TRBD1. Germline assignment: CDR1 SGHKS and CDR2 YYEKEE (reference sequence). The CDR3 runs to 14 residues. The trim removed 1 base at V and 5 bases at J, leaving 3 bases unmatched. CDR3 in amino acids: CASSLNRGRDTQYF. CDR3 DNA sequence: TGTGCCAGCAGCTTGAACAGGGGGAGAGATACGCAGTATTTT.

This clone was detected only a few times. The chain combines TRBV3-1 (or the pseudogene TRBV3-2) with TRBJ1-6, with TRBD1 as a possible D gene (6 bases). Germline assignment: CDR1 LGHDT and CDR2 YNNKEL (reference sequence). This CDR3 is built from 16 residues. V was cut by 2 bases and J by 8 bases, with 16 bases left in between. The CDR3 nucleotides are TGTGCCAGCAGCCAAAAGGGGAGAGGGGGTGATTCACCCCTCCACTTT. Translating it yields CASSQKGRGGDSPLHF.

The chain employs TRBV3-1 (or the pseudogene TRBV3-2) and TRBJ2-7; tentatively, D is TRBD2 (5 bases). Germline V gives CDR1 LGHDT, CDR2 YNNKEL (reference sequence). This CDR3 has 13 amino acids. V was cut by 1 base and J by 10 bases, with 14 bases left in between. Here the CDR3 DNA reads TGTGCCAGCAGCCAAGGGCTAGCAGTCTCCCAGTACTTC. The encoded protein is CASSQGLAVSQYF.

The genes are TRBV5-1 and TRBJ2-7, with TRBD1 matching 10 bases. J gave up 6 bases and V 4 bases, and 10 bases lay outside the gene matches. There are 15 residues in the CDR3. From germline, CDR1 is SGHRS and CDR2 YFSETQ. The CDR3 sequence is CASSPDSGQGTEQYF. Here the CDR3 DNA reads TGCGCCAGCAGCCCCGATTCGGGACAGGGGACCGAGCAGTACTTC.